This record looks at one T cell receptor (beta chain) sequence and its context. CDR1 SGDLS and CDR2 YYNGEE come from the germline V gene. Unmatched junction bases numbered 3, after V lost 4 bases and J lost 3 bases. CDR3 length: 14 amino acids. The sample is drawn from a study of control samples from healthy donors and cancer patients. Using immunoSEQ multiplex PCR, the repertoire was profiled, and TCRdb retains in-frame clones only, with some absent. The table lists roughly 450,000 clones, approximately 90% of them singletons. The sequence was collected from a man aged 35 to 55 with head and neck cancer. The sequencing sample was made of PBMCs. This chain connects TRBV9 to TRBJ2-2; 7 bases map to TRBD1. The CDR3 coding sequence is TGTGCCAGCAGCCCCCAGGGGGACACCGGGGAGCTGTTTTTT. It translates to CASSPQGDTGELFF.